This passage covers 14 T cell receptor beta chains from one sample sequenced in a study of blood T cells in healthy people across ages. Combining a sample-barcoded 5' primer with a J-beta primer mix, a second PCR ran for about 7 to 11 cycles. MiXCR, applied by TCRdb to the 5' RACE reads, yields one record per CDR3 protein. The sample holds about 1.4 million distinct CDR3 sequences, approximately 59% seen once. The sequenced sample was blood. These receptors came from a man younger than 35 in good health.

The chain employs TRBV21-1 and TRBJ2-5; TRBD1, as called in the table, went unchecked against the DNA. TRBV21-1 corresponds to a pseudogene. The length of the CDR3 is 14 residues. The DNA of the CDR3 is TGTGCCAGCAGCAAAGACACCTGGGCGGAGACCCAGTACTTC. It specifies CASSKDTWAETQYF.

The chain couples TRBV15 to TRBJ2-7; 7 bases line up with TRBD1. Germline-derived CDR1 and CDR2 are LNHNV and YYDKDF (reference sequence). V was pared by 0 bases and J by 6 bases, with 5 bases of the junction left unmatched. CDR3 length: 14 amino acids. The CDR3 region is CATSRDATGTEQYF. CDR3 nucleotide sequence: TGTGCCACCAGCAGAGATGCGACAGGGACCGAGCAGTACTTC. Based on the CDR3 plus reference TRBV15 and TRBJ2-7, the full variable domain is DAMVIQNPRYQVTQFGKPVTLSCSQTLNHNVMYWYQQKSSQAPKLLFHYYDKDFNNEADTPDNFQSRRPNTSFCFLDIRSPGLGDTAMYLCATSRDATGTEQYFGPGTRLTVT.

The rearrangement links TRBV29-1 to TRBJ2-5; TRBD2 matches at 14 bases. The J call may be in error: the DNA end matches TRBJ2-7 better. The CDR3 is 14 amino acids. The germline CDR1 and CDR2 sequences are SQVTM and ANQGSEA. CDR3 nucleotides: TGCAGCGTCCGCGACGGGACTAGCGGGGGCGAGCAGTACTTC. Its protein is CSVRDGTSGGEQYF.

The chain carries TRBV12-3 or TRBV12-4 and TRBJ2-7; D gene uncertain. The CDR3 is made up of 15 amino acids. Trimming left V 4 bases short and J 1 base short, with 14 bases between. In DNA form, the CDR3 reads TGTGCCAGCAGTTCCACCAACCTGGGGTCCTACGAGCAGTACTTC. This translates into CASSSTNLGSYEQYF.

This clonotype has more than one count but fewer than ten. The chain links TRBV29-1 to TRBJ2-7; maybe TRBD2 (5 bases). V dropped 0 bases and J dropped 2 bases, with 8 bases sitting between them. CDR3 size: 13 residues. Germline CDR1 reads SQVTM; CDR2 reads ANQGSEA. The CDR3, as DNA: TGCAGCGTTGAAGATGGGAGCACCTACGAGCAGTACTTC. Translating it yields CSVEDGSTYEQYF.

The rearrangement joins TRBV12-3 or TRBV12-4 to TRBJ2-3; 14 positions agree with TRBD2. The V and J ends lost 6 bases and 2 bases, in that order; junction bases with no gene match: 13. This CDR3 contains 19 residues. This CDR3 is CASSQGLAGVLVPTDTQYF. CDR3 coding DNA: TGTGCCAGCAGCCAGGGACTAGCGGGGGTACTAGTCCCCACAGATACGCAGTATTTT.

The V call is TRBV11-2, the J call TRBJ1-4; 7 nucleotides align to TRBD1. Per germline, CDR1 SGHAT and CDR2 FQNNGV. The CDR3 consists of 15 residues. Germline trimming cut 5 bases from V and 7 bases from J; bases unmatched to any gene: 10. For the CDR3, the DNA is TGTGCCAGCAGCCCGAGGAGGGGGCTAGGTGAAAAACTGTTTTTT. Translation gives CASSPRRGLGEKLFF.

This clonotype was counted ten times or more. The chain carries TRBV3-1 and TRBJ2-7, with TRBD2 matching over 7 bases. CDR1 and CDR2 from the germline V gene are LGHDT and YNNKEL (reference sequence). V shed 0 bases and J 1 base; nucleotides not matched to a gene: 9. CDR3 length: 17 residues. This chain's CDR3 is CASSQDVSSGTSYEQYF. The CDR3 coding sequence is TGTGCCAGCAGCCAAGATGTATCTAGCGGAACGTCCTACGAGCAGTACTTC.

This clonotype was recorded only once. The chain employs TRBV20-1 and TRBJ2-7, with 7 nucleotides matching TRBD2. The length of the CDR3 is 13 residues. The J segment lost 4 bases and the V segment lost 3 bases, leaving 6 bases of the junction unmatched. CDR1 and CDR2 (germline): DFQATT, SNEGSKA (reference sequence). CDR3 sequence: CSARGGSGYEQYF. CDR3 nucleotide sequence: TGCAGTGCTAGGGGCGGGAGTGGTTACGAGCAGTACTTC.

This clonotype has only one observation. The V gene is TRBV3-1, the J gene TRBJ1-2; D might be TRBD1 (6 bases). Germline V gene lookup returns CDR1 LGHDT and CDR2 YNNKEL (reference sequence). Between the trimmed V and J ends, which lost 4 bases and 5 bases, there was a span of 14 bases. The CDR3 sequence is 14 residues long. In DNA, the CDR3 is TGTGCCAGCAGCCCCGGCAGGGGCCCTTATGGCTACACCTTC. Its protein is CASSPGRGPYGYTF.

The V gene is TRBV6-5, the J gene TRBJ2-7; 7 bases map to TRBD1. After removal of 3 bases from V and 4 bases from J, the junction contained 15 bases not matched to a gene. CDR1 is MNHEY, CDR2 SVGAGI, per germline. This CDR3 has 17 amino acids. CDR3 sequence: CASSYLGTDRTPYEQYF. For the CDR3, the DNA is TGTGCCAGCAGTTATCTCGGGACAGATCGAACCCCATACGAGCAGTACTTC.

The chain is built from TRBV10-3 and TRBJ1-2, with TRBD1 matching over 9 bases. CDR3 size: 13 residues. V was clipped by 7 bases and J by 7 bases; unmatched bases: 7. Germline V gene lookup returns CDR1 ENHRY and CDR2 SYGVKD. The CDR3 spells CAITGTGKGGYTF. The CDR3 coding sequence is TGTGCCATCACCGGGACAGGGAAGGGTGGCTACACCTTC.

There are a few counts of this clonotype. The rearrangement links TRBV15 to TRBJ2-7; possibly TRBD1 for D (6 bases). This CDR3 has 14 amino acids. Germline V gene lookup returns CDR1 LNHNV and CDR2 YYDKDF (reference sequence). The V end was cut by 5 bases, the J end by 3 bases, with 14 bases between. The CDR3 loop reads CATSPSGTLYEQYF. In DNA, the CDR3 is TGTGCCACCAGCCCCTCCGGGACACTCTACGAGCAGTACTTC.

The chain combines TRBV6-2 or TRBV6-3 with TRBJ2-3, with D unresolved. This CDR3 is 13 amino acids long. Trimming removed 5 bases from V and 3 bases from J, with 9 bases in between. Germline-derived CDR1 and CDR2 are MNHEY and SVGEGT. This CDR3 reads CASSTTNTDTQYF. The CDR3 DNA reads TGTGCCAGCAGTACAACGAATACAGATACGCAGTATTTT.